The sample holds many counts of the clone carrying this TCR beta chain. Its matching antigen is unknown. The sample comes from a study of identical twins. General study points: Low generation-probability sequences were in excess among twin-shared out-of-frame alpha sequences. The models systematically underestimated how much out-of-frame TCR alpha was shared in monozygotic twins.

V lost 4 bases and J lost 10, with 17 bases in between. Per the germline V gene, CDR1 is MNHEY and CDR2 is SVGAGI. The CDR3 extends over 15 amino acids. TCRdb redid the calling of the 5' RACE reads with MiXCR, one entry per CDR3 protein. This sample has 600,000 to 700,000 distinct CDR3 sequences, with approximately 22% found just once. This sample was shared with a second study, whose subject was T cells expressing NK-cell markers. This second study notes: Sorted CD3+CD56+NKG2C+, CD3+CD56+NKG2C- and CD3+CD56-NKG2C+ T cells supplied TCR beta repertoires.

Input material: PBMCs. This sequence joins TRBV6-5 and TRBJ1-6, with D tentatively TRBD1 (6 bases). This receptor was taken from a woman between 18 and 30 years old in good health. CDR3 sequence: CASSFSQGRGSPLHF. The CDR3 bases are TGTGCCAGCAGTTTTTCACAGGGAAGAGGCTCACCCCTCCACTTT.